One and the same sample provided the 15 T cell receptor beta chains below, sequenced in a study of molecular identifiers for immune sequencing clone quantification. A single record per CDR3 protein comes from TCRdb applying MiXCR to the PCR reads. The sample has around 460,000 distinct CDR3 sequences, around 23% seen once; the top ten hold roughly 0.79%. Source material: naive CD8+ T cells from blood, with Jurkat cell RNA spiked in. Specified subset: FACS-sorted CD8+CD4-CCR7+CD45RA+ naive T cells. These receptors all come from a human donor in good health. Some libraries in this study had Jurkat cell RNA spiked in.

The chain recombines TRBV19 with TRBJ2-5; 8 positions agree with TRBD1. CDR1 is LNHDA and CDR2 is SQIVND in the germline V gene (reference sequence). The CDR3 consists of 15 residues. After removal of 4 bases from V and 4 bases from J, the junction contained 8 bases not matched to a gene. CDR3 amino acids: CASSNTGGFGETQYF. CDR3 DNA sequence: TGTGCCAGTAGTAATACAGGGGGATTTGGAGAGACCCAGTACTTC.

This clonotype has a handful of counts. The chain combines TRBV11-2 with TRBJ2-5; unclear D gene. Germline loops: CDR1 SGHAT, CDR2 FQNNGV. The V and J ends lost 1 base and 2 bases respectively, with 17 bases between them. The CDR3 length is 17 residues. The CDR3 DNA reads TGTGCCAGCAGCTTAGCGCGAGAATCGTGGGATCAAGAGACCCAGTACTTC. Translating it yields CASSLARESWDQETQYF. Supplemented by reference TRBV11-2 and TRBJ2-5, the full variable domain reads EAGVAQSPRYKIIEKRQSVAFWCNPISGHATLYWYQQILGQGPKLLIQFQNNGVVDDSQLPKDRFSAERLKGVDSTLKIQPAKLEDSAVYLCASSLARESWDQETQYFGPGTRLLVL.

In its sample, this clonotype was seen a few times. The chain uses TRBV6-1 and TRBJ1-5; D is unresolved. The CDR3 consists of 15 residues. Looked up from germline, CDR1 is MNHNS and CDR2 is SASEGT. V dropped 1 base and J dropped 0 bases, with 7 bases sitting between them. CDR3 coding DNA: TGTGCCAGCAGTGAAGGGATCAATAGCAATCAGCCCCAGCATTTT. Its translation: CASSEGINSNQPQHF.

The genes are TRBV6-5 and TRBJ1-5, with TRBD1 as a possible D gene (5 bases). Deletions cut 5 bases from V and 4 bases from J, with 18 bases between. Germline CDR1 and CDR2: MNHEY and SVGAGI. This CDR3 has 16 amino acids. The CDR3, as DNA: TGTGCCAGCAGTCTCCGATGGGACCGGGGGAATCAGCCCCAGCATTTT. Its translation: CASSLRWDRGNQPQHF.

This clonotype was picked up many times. The rearrangement uses TRBV7-9 and TRBJ2-2; 8 bases are shared with TRBD1. Germline V gives CDR1 SEHNR, CDR2 FQNEAQ (reference sequence). The CDR3 is made up of 15 amino acids. V trimming: 3 bases; J trimming: 6 bases; junction bases outside the gene matches: 6. The CDR3 DNA is TGTGCCAGCAGCTTCACCGGACAGGGCCCCGGGGAGCTGTTTTTT. This sequence encodes CASSFTGQGPGELFF.

This clonotype was detected only a few times. CDR3: CASSLESRSDTEAFF. The CDR3, as DNA: TGTGCCAGCAGCTTGGAGTCGAGGTCCGACACTGAAGCTTTCTTT. The chain has TRBV11-2 and TRBJ1-1, with D unresolved. Trimming stripped 3 bases from V and 3 bases from J, with 14 bases between. Germline CDR1 reads SGHAT; CDR2 reads FQNNGV. This CDR3 has 15 residues.

This clonotype appeared many times. The V gene is TRBV7-9, the J gene TRBJ2-2, with D unresolved. CDR3 length: 18 amino acids. Germline CDR1 and CDR2: SEHNR and FQNEAQ (reference sequence). Trimming shortened V by 3 bases and J by 0 bases, and 17 bases separated the two germline ends. The CDR3 protein is CASSFPLFQASNTGELFF. The CDR3 region has the DNA TGTGCCAGCAGCTTTCCCCTTTTTCAGGCGTCGAACACCGGGGAGCTGTTTTTT.

Comments on this clonotype: This clone may be a read error of a much larger clone one base away. This sequence joins TRBV28 and TRBJ2-7; tentatively, D is TRBD2 (5 bases). The V gene's germline CDR1 is MDHEN and CDR2 SYDVKM. CDR3 length: 13 amino acids. CDR3 protein: CAGSLKSGDEQYF. In DNA form, the CDR3 reads TGTGCCGGCAGTTTGAAGTCCGGGGACGAGCAGTACTTC.

This clonotype was observed at least ten times. The chain combines TRBV13 with TRBJ1-1; TRBD1 aligns across 8 bases. Looked up from germline, CDR1 is PRHDT and CDR2 is FYEKMQ (reference sequence). With 1 base clipped from V and 6 bases from J, the junction kept 10 bases outside the gene matches. This CDR3 contains 16 residues. The CDR3: CASSLARVDRVSEAFF. For the CDR3, the DNA is TGTGCCAGCAGCTTAGCTAGAGTGGACAGGGTCTCTGAAGCTTTCTTT.

This clonotype has a count of ten or more. V usage is TRBV5-1 and J usage is TRBJ2-7, with 7 bases lining up with TRBD2. CDR3 length: 15 residues. V lost 0 bases, J lost 5 bases, and 8 bases stayed unmatched. CDR1 and CDR2 from the germline V gene are SGHRS and YFSETQ. CDR3 nucleotides: TGCGCCAGCAGCTTGGTAGTGGGAGGGGTCGACGAGCAGTACTTC. This codes for CASSLVVGGVDEQYF.

This clonotype has more than one count but fewer than ten. The rearrangement joins TRBV7-9 to TRBJ2-7; no firm D call. The CDR3 extends over 15 amino acids. V gave up 4 bases and J gave up 0 bases, with 13 bases separating them. CDR1 and CDR2 (germline): SEHNR, FQNEAQ (reference sequence). The DNA of the CDR3 is TGTGCCAGCAGCTCCCCGGAAGGGCACTCCTACGAGCAGTACTTC. This codes for CASSSPEGHSYEQYF.

This clonotype was observed many times. The chain uses TRBV20-1 and TRBJ2-3; a possible D gene is TRBD2 (7 bases). Trimming left V 4 bases short and J 0 bases short, with 11 bases between. Germline CDR1 is DFQATT and CDR2 is SNEGSKA (reference sequence). The CDR3 totals 14 residues. CDR3 region: CSAIAGASTDTQYF. The CDR3 DNA reads TGCAGTGCTATTGCGGGGGCAAGCACAGATACGCAGTATTTT.

This clonotype was picked up many times. This sequence joins TRBV29-1 and TRBJ2-2; 8 bases align to TRBD1. CDR3 size: 18 residues. Trimming cost V 6 bases and J 0 bases; bases outside gene matches: 15. Looked up from germline, CDR1 is SQVTM and CDR2 is ANQGSEA. CDR3 protein: CSVNDQGALNPNTGELFF. In nucleotides, the CDR3 is TGCAGCGTGAACGATCAGGGGGCGCTTAATCCGAACACCGGGGAGCTGTTTTTT.

CDR3 in amino acids: CASSYTSGGASDEQFF. In DNA form, the CDR3 reads TGTGCCAGCAGTTATACTAGCGGGGGGGCGTCGGATGAGCAGTTCTTC. The genes are TRBV6-2 or TRBV6-3 and TRBJ2-1, with TRBD2 matching 13 bases. The CDR3 covers 16 residues. CDR1 and CDR2 from the germline V gene are MNHEY and SVGEGT. After removal of 3 bases from V and 8 bases from J, the junction contained 7 bases not matched to a gene.

This clonotype was found a few times. CDR3 protein: CASSPRAGGAEETQYF. The CDR3 DNA follows: TGTGCCAGCTCACCACGGGCAGGGGGCGCCGAGGAGACCCAGTACTTC. The gene calls are TRBV18 and TRBJ2-5, with 8 positions matching TRBD1. The CDR3 covers 16 residues. Germline lookup yields CDR1 KGHSH and CDR2 LQKENI. Trimming cost V 1 base and J 5 bases; bases outside gene matches: 9.